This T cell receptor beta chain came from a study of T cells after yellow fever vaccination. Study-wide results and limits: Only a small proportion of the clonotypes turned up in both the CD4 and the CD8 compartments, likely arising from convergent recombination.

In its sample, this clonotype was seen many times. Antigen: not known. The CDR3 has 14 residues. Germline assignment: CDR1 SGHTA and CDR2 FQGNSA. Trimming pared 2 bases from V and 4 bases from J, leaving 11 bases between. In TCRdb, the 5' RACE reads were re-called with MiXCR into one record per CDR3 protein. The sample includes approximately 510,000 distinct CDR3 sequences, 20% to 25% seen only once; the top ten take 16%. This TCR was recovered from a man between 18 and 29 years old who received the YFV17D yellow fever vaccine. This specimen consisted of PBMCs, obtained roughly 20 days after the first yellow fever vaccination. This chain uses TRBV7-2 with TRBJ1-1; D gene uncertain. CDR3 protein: CASSLTRWSTEAFF. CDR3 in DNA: TGTGCCAGCAGCTTAACGAGGTGGAGCACTGAAGCTTTCTTT.